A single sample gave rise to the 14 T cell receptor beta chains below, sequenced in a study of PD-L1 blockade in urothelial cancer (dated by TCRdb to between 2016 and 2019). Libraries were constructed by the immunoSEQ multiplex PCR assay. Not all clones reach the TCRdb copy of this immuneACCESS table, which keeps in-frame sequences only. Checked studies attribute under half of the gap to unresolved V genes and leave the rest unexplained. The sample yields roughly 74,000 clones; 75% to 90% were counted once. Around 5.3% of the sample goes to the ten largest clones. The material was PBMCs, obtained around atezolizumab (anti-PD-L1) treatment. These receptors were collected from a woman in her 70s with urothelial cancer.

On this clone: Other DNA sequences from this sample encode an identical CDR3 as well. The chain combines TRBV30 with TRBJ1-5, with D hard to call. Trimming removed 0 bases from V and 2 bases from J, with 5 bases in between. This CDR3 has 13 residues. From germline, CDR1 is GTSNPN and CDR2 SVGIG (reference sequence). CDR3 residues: CAWSVRGNQPQHF. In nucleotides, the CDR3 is TGTGCCTGGAGTGTACGGGGCAATCAGCCCCAGCATTTT.

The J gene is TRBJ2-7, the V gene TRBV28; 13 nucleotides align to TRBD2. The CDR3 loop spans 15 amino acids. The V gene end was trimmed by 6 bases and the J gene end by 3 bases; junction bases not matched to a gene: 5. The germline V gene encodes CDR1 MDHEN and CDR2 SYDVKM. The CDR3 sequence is CASSQLAGGHYEQYF. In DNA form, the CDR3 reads TGTGCCAGCAGCCAACTAGCGGGGGGGCACTACGAGCAGTACTTC.

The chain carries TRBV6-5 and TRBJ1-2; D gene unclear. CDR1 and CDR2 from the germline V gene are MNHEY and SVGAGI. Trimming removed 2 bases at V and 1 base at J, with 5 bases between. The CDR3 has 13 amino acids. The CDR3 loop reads CASSYDSNYGYTF. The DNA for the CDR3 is TGTGCCAGCAGTTACGATAGTAACTATGGCTACACCTTC.

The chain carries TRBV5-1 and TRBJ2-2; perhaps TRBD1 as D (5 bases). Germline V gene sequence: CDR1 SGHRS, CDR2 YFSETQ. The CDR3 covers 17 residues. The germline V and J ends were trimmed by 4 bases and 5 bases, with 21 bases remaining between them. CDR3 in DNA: TGCGCCAGCAGCCCCCTCGGGCAGGGTATCGGAACCGGGGAGCTGTTTTTT. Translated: CASSPLGQGIGTGELFF.

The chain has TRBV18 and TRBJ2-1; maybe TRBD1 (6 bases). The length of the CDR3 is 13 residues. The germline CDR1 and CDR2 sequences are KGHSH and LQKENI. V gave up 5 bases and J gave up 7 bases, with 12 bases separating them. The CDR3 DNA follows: TGTGCCAGCTCAAACGGGACAAGGAATGAGCAGTTCTTC. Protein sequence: CASSNGTRNEQFF.

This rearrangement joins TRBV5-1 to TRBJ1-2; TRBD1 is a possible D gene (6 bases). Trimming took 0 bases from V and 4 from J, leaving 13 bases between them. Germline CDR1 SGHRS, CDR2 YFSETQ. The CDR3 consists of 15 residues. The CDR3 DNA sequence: TGCGCCAGCAGCTTGGGTGGACAGTTGGGCTATGGCTACACCTTC. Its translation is CASSLGGQLGYGYTF.

Here the CDR3 reads CASSPGTENIQYF. The DNA for the CDR3 is TGTGCCAGCAGCCCAGGGACAGAGAACATTCAGTACTTC. The chain is built from TRBV7-9 and TRBJ2-4, with TRBD1 matching 7 bases. CDR1 and CDR2 (germline): SEHNR, FQNEAQ (reference sequence). Losses at the gene ends were 5 bases for V and 7 bases for J; bases not matched to a gene: 5. The CDR3 length is 13 residues.

This CDR3 is CAWRDRGSDGYTF. As DNA, the CDR3 is TGTGCCTGGAGAGACAGGGGGAGTGATGGCTACACCTTC. V usage is TRBV30 and J usage is TRBJ1-2, with 9 bases aligning to TRBD1. The CDR3 contains 13 residues. Germline V lookup: CDR1 GTSNPN, CDR2 SVGIG (reference sequence). V lost 3 bases and J lost 6; bases outside the gene matches: 5.

CDR3 sequence reads: CASSPTGYSTDTQYF. CDR3 coding DNA: TGCGCCAGCAGCCCGACAGGGTATAGCACAGATACGCAGTATTTT. The chain is built from TRBV4-3 and TRBJ2-3; 7 bases line up with TRBD1. CDR3 length: 15 amino acids. With V trimmed by 4 bases and J by 0 bases, 4 bases remained unmatched. Germline V gene data show CDR1 as LGHNA and CDR2 as YSLEER.

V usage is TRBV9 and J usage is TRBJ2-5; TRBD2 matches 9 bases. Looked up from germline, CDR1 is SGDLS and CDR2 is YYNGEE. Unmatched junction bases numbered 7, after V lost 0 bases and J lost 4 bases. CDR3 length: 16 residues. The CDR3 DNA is TGTGCCAGCAGCGTAGCTGGCGGGGGGGCCCCAGAGACCCAGTACTTC. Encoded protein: CASSVAGGGAPETQYF.

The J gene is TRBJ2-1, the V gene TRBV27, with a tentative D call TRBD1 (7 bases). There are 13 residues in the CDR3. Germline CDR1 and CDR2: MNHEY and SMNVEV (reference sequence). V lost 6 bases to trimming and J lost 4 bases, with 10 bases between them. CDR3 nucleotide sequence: TGTGCCAGCAGCCCAGGGGGGTACAATGAGCAGTTCTTC. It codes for CASSPGGYNEQFF.

CDR3 residues: CASSLARIVNEKLFF. DNA for the CDR3: TGTGCCAGCAGCTTAGCGCGGATTGTGAATGAAAAACTGTTTTTT. The chain joins TRBV7-8 to TRBJ1-4; D is ambiguous. The germline gives CDR1 SGHVS, CDR2 FQNEAQ. The CDR3 covers 15 residues. The V end was cut by 0 bases, the J end by 5 bases, with 10 bases between.

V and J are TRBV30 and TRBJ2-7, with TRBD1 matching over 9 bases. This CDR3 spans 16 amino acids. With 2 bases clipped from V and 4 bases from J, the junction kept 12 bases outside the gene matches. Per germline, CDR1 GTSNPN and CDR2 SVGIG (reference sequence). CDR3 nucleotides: TGTGCCTGGAGTCAACGCCCGGGACAGGGACTATACGAGCAGTACTTC. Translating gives CAWSQRPGQGLYEQYF.

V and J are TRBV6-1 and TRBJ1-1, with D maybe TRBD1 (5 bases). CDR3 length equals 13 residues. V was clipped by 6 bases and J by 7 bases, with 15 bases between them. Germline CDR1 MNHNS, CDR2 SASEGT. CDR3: CASRFFRTSEAFF. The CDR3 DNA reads TGTGCCAGCAGGTTTTTCAGGACAAGTGAAGCTTTCTTT.